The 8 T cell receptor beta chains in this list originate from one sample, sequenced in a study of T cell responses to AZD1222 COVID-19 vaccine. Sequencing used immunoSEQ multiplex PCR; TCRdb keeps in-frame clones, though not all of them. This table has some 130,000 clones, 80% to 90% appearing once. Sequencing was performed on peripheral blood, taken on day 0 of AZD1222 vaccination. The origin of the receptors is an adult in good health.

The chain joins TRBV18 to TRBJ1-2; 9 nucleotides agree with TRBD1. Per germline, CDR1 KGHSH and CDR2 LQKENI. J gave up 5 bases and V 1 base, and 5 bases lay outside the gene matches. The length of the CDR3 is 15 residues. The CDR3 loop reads CASSPLETGGYGYTF. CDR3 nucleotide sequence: TGTGCCAGCTCACCACTCGAGACAGGGGGATATGGCTACACCTTC.

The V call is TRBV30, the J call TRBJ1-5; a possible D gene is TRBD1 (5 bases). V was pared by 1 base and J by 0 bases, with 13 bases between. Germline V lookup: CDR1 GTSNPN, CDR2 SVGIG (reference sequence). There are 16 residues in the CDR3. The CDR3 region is CAWSEGAGTSNQPQHF. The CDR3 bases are TGTGCCTGGAGTGAAGGGGCAGGGACTAGCAATCAGCCCCAGCATTTT.

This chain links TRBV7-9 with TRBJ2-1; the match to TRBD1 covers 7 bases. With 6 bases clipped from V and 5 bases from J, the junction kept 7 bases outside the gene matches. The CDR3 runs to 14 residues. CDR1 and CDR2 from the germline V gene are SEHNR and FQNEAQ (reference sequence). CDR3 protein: CASRTTGQDNEQFF. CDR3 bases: TGTGCCAGCAGAACGACAGGGCAGGACAATGAGCAGTTCTTC.

The CDR3 is CASSVASGGAGNTIYF. The CDR3 nucleotides are TGTGCCAGCAGCGTAGCGTCAGGGGGCGCGGGAAACACCATATATTTT. The rearrangement links TRBV9 to TRBJ1-3; TRBD1 aligns across 8 bases. J lost 4 bases, V lost 0 bases, and 6 bases had no gene match. The CDR3 has 16 residues. Germline CDR1 and CDR2: SGDLS and YYNGEE.

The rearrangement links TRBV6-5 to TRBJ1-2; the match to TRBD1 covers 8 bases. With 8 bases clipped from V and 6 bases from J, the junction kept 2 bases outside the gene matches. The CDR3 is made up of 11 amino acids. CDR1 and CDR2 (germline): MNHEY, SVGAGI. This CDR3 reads CASGQGDGYTF. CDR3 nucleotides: TGTGCCAGCGGACAGGGCGATGGCTACACCTTC.

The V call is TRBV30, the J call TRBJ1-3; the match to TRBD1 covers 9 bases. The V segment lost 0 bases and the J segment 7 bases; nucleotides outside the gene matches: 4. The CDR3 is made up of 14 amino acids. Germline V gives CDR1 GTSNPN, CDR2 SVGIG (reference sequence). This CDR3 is CAWSVGDRGNTIYF. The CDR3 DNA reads TGTGCCTGGAGTGTAGGAGACAGGGGGAACACCATATATTTT.

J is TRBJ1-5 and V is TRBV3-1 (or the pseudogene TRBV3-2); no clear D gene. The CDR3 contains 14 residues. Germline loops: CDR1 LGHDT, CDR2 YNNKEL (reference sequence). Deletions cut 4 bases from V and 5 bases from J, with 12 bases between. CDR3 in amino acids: CASSPTLQHQPQHF. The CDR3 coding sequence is TGTGCCAGCAGCCCGACCCTACAACATCAGCCCCAGCATTTT.

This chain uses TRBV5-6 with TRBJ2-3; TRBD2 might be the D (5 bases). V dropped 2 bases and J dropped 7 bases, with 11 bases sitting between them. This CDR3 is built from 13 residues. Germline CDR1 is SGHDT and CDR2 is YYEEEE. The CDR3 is CASSLGLANTQYF. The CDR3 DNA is TGTGCCAGCAGCTTAGGACTGGCTAATACGCAGTATTTT.